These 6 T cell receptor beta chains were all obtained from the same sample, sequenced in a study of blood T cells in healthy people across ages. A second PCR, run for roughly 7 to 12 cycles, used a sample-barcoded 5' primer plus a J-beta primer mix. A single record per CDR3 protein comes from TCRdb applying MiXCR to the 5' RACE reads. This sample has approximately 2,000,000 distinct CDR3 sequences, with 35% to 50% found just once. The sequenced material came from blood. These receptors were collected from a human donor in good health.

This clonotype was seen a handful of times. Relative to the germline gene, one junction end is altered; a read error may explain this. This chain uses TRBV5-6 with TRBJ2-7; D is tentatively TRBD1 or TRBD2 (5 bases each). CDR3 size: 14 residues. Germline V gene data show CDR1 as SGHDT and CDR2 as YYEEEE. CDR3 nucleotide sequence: TGTGCCAACAGCTCCCTGGGGGAGACCTACGAGCAGTACTTC. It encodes CANSSLGETYEQYF.

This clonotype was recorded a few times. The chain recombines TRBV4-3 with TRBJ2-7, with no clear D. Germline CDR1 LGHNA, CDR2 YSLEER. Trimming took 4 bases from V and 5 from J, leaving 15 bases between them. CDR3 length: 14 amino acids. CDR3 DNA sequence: TGCGCCAGCAGCCCACCTGGGGAACTGAACGAGCAGTACTTC. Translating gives CASSPPGELNEQYF.

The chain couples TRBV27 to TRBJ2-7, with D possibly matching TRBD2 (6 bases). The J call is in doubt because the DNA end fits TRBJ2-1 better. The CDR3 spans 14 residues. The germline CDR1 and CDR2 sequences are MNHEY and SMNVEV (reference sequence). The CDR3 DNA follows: TGTGCCAGCAGCCTACTCGGGAGTTTATCGGAGCAGTTCTTC. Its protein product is CASSLLGSLSEQFF.

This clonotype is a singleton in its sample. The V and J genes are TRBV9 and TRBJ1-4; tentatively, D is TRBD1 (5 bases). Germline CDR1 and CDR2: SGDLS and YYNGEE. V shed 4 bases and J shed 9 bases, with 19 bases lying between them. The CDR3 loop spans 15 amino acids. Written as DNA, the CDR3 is TGTGCCAGCAGCCCTCGGGACGGGAGGCCCCAAAAACTGTTTTTT. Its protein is CASSPRDGRPQKLFF. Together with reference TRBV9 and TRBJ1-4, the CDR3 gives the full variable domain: DSGVTQTPKHLITATGQRVTLRCSPRSGDLSVYWYQQSLDQGLQFLIQYYNGEERAKGNILERFSAQQFPDLHSELNLSSLELGDSALYFCASSPRDGRPQKLFFGSGTQLSVL.

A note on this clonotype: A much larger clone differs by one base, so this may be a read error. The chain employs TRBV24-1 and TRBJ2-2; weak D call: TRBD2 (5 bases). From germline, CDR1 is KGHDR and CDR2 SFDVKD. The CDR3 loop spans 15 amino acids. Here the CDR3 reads CATSDLAGDTGERFF. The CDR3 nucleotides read TGTGCCACCAGTGATTTGGCCGGTGACACCGGGGAGCGGTTTTTT.

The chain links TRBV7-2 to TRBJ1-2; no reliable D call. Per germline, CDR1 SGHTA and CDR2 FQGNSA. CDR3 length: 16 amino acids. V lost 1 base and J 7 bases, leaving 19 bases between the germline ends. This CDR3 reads CASSLGAGPPEGGYTF. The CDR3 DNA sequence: TGTGCCAGCAGCTTAGGGGCAGGACCACCTGAGGGTGGCTACACCTTC.